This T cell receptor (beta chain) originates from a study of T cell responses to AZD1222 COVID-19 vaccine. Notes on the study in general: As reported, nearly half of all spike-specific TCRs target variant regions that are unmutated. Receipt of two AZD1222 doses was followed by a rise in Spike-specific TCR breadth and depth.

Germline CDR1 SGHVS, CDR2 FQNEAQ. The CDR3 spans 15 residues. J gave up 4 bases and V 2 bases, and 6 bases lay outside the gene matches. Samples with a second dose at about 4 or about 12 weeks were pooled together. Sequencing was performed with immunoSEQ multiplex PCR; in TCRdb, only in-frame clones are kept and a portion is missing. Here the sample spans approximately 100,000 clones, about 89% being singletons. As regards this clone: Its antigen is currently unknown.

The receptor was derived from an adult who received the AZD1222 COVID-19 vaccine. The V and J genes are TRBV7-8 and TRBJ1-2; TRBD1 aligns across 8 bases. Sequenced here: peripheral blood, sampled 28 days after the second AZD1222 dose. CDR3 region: CASSLRGQGAYGYTF. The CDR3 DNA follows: TGTGCCAGCAGCTTAAGGGGGCAGGGGGCCTATGGCTACACCTTC.